This T cell receptor (beta chain) was observed in a study of shared clonotypes between healthy human individuals. Study as a whole: With ages of 18 to 49, the donors were a couple of women and a few men.

The CDR3 loop spans 16 amino acids. V shed 2 bases, J shed 5 bases, and the junction held 10 bases outside the gene matches. The germline V gene has CDR1 SGHDN and CDR2 FVKESK. Under the authors' procedure: ImmunoSEQ junction-only sequences lacked quality scores, so their filtering differed. Clones were sequenced by immunoSEQ multiplex PCR, and TCRdb holds only the in-frame ones, with some missing. That table furnishes V, J and clone size, whereas the DNA furnished D and trimming. The sample consists of around 2.5 million clones, approximately 93% of them appearing once. Healthy HIV-negative adults without recent acute infections or vaccinations served as donors.

This chain links TRBV14 with TRBJ2-7; 9 nucleotides align to TRBD1. Material: naive CD4+ T cells from PBMCs. Subset: CD45RA+ positively selected. The sequence was collected from a man aged 18 to 29 in good health. Some clones in this sample may be carry-over from other donors' samples. The CDR3 DNA sequence: TGTGCCAGCAGCCAAATCCCGGGACAGGGAGCCCACGAGCAGTACTTC. Its translation: CASSQIPGQGAHEQYF.